This T cell receptor beta chain emerged from a study of cytomegalovirus exposure and HLA in healthy donors. PCR employed 60 Vbeta and 13 Jbeta primers. Original processing notes: About 10 million shared chains were among approximately 80 million unique TCR beta chains counted in a later analysis. Clones were read by immunoSEQ multiplex PCR, and TCRdb kept only the in-frame ones, dropping some. From that table come the V and J calls and clone size; the DNA was used to work out D and trimming. The table includes around 140,000 clones, about 80% detected once. CDR3 length equals 16 residues. CDR1 is LNHNV, CDR2 YYDKDF, per germline (reference sequence). V lost 6 bases and J lost 1; bases outside the gene matches: 10.

Material: PBMCs. The chain employs TRBV15 and TRBJ2-7; 9 nucleotides agree with TRBD1. The TCR originated in a man in his forties in good health and CMV-seronegative. CDR3 in amino acids: CATRPDRGIGSYEQYF. The CDR3 DNA is TGTGCCACCAGACCCGACAGGGGGATAGGGTCCTACGAGCAGTACTTC.